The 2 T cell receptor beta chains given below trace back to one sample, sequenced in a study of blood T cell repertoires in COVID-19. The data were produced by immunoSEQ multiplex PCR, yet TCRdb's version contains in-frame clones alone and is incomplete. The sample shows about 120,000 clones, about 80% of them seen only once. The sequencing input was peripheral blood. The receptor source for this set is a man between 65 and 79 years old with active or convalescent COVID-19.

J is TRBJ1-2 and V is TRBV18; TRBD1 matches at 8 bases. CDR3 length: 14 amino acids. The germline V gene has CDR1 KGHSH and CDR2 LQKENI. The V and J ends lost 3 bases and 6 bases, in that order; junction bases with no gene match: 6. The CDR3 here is CASSPQGATDGYTF. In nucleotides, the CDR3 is TGTGCCAGCTCACCTCAGGGGGCTACGGATGGCTACACCTTC. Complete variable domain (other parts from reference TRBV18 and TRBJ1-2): NAGVMQNPRHLVRRRGQEARLRCSPMKGHSHVYWYRQLPEEGLKFMVYLQKENIIDESGMPKERFSAEFPKEGPSILRIQQVVRGDSAAYFCASSPQGATDGYTFGSGTRLTVV.

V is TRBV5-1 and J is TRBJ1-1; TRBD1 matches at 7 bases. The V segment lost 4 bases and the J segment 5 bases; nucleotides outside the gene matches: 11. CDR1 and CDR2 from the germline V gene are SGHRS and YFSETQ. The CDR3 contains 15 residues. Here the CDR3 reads CASSQVEGASTEAFF. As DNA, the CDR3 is TGCGCCAGCAGCCAGGTGGAGGGGGCAAGTACTGAAGCTTTCTTT.